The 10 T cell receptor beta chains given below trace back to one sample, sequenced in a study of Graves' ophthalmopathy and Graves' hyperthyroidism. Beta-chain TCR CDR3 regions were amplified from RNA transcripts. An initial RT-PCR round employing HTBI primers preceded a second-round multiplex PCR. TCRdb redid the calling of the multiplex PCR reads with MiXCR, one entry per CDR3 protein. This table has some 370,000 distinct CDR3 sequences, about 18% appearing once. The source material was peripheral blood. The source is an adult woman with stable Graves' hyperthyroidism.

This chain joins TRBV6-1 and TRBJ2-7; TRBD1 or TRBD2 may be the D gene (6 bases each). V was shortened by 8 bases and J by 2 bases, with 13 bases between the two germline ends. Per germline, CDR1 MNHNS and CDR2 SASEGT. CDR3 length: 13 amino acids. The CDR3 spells CASDEGEAYEQYF. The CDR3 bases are TGTGCCAGCGATGAGGGGGAGGCCTACGAGCAGTACTTC.

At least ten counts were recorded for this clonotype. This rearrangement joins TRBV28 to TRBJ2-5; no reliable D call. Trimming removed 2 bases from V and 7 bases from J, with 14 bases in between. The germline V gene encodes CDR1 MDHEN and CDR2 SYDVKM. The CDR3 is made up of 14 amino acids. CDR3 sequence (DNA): TGTGCCAGCAGTTTAATTCGACTCCGGCGGACCCAGTACTTC. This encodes CASSLIRLRRTQYF.

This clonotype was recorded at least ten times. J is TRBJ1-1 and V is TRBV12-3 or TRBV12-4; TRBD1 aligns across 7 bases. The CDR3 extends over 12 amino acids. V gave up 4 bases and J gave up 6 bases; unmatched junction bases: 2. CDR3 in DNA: TGTGCCAGCAGTTGGGACAGCCCTGAAGCTTTCTTT. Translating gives CASSWDSPEAFF.

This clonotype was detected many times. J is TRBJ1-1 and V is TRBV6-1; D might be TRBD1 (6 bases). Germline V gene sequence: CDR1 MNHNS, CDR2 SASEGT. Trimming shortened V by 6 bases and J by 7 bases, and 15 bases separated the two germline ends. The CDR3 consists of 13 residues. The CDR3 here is CASRDSVGLEAFF. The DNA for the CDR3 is TGTGCCAGCAGGGACAGCGTCGGACTTGAAGCTTTCTTT.

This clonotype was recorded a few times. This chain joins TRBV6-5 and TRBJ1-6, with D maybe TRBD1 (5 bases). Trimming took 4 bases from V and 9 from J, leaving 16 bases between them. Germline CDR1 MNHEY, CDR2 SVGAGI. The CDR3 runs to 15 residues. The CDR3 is CASSSTGPEGSPLHF. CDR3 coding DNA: TGTGCCAGCAGTTCCACAGGCCCCGAGGGTTCACCCCTCCACTTT.

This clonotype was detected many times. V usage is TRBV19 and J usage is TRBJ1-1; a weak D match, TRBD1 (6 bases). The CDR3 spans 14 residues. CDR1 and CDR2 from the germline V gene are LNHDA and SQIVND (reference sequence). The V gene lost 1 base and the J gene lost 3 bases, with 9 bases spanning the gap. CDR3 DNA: TGTGCCAGTAGTATAGGTCGGGGGCACACTGAAGCTTTCTTT. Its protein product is CASSIGRGHTEAFF. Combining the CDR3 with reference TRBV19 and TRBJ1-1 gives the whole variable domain DGGITQSPKYLFRKEGQNVTLSCEQNLNHDAMYWYRQDPGQGLRLIYYSQIVNDFQKGDIAEGYSVSREKKESFPLTVTSAQKNPTAFYLCASSIGRGHTEAFFGQGTRLTVV.

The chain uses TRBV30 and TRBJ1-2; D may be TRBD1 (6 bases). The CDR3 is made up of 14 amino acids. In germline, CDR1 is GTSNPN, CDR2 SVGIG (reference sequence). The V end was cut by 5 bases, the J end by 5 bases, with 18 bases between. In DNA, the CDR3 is TGTGCCTGGCGAACCTCAGGGGCGGGGTATGGCTACACCTTC. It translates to CAWRTSGAGYGYTF.

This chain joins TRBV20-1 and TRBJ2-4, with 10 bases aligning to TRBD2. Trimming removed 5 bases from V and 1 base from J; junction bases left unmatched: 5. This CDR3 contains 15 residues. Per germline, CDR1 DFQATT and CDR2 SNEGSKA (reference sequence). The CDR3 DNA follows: TGCAGTGCTGAAACTAGCGGGACCGCCAAAAACATTCAGTACTTC. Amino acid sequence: CSAETSGTAKNIQYF.

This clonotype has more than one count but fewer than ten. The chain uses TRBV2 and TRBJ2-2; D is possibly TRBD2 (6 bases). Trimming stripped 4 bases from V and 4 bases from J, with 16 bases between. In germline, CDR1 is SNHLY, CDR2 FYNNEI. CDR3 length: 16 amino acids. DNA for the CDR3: TGTGCCAGCAGTGTCGGGCGGCTAGCGAGCACCGGGGAGCTGTTTTTT. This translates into CASSVGRLASTGELFF.

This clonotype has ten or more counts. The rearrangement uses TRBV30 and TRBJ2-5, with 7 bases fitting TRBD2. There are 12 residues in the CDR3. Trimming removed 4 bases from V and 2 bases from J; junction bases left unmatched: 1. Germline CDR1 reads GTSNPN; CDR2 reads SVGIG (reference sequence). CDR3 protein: CAWKAGQETQYF. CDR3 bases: TGTGCCTGGAAAGCGGGGCAAGAGACCCAGTACTTC.